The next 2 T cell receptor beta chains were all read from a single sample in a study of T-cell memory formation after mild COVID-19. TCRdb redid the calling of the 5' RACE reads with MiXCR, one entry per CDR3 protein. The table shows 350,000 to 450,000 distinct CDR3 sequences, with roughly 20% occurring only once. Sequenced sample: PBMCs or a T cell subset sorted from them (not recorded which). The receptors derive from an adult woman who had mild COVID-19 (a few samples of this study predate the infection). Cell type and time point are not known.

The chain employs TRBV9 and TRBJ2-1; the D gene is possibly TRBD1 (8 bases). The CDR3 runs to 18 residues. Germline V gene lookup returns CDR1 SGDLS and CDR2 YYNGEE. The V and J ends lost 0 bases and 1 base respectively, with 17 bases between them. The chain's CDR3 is CASSVATTGGDSYNEQFF. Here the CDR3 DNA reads TGTGCCAGCAGCGTAGCTACTACAGGGGGGGATTCCTACAATGAGCAGTTCTTC.

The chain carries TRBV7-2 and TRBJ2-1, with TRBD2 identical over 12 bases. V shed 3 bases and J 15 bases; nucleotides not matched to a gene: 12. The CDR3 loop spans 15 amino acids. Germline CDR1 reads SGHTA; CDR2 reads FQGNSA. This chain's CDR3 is CASSFGLAGKPDGFF. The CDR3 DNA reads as TGTGCCAGCAGCTTTGGACTAGCGGGAAAACCAGACGGGTTCTTC.